This TCR beta chain derives from a study of blood T cell repertoires in COVID-19. Trimming shortened V by 0 bases and J by 8 bases, and 10 bases separated the two germline ends. The CDR3 contains 13 residues. Germline lookup yields CDR1 LNHNV and CDR2 YYDKDF (reference sequence). The authors' processing: Amplifying reference gene primers gave estimates of nucleated cell counts. The repertoire was sequenced with immunoSEQ multiplex PCR; TCRdb's copy has only in-frame clones and lacks some. That table supplies the V and J calls and clone size; D and trimming were determined from the DNA. The sample contains some 120,000 clones, roughly 80% of which appear only once.

The sequencing input was peripheral blood. The chain couples TRBV15 to TRBJ1-2; no firm D call. The sequence was obtained from a woman aged 45 to 65 with acute or convalescent COVID-19. The CDR3 nucleotides read TGTGCCACCAGCAGAGATGGCAGGCCCGGCTACACCTTC. It yields the protein CATSRDGRPGYTF. Full variable domain (remainder filled in from reference TRBV15 and TRBJ1-2): DAMVIQNPRYQVTQFGKPVTLSCSQTLNHNVMYWYQQKSSQAPKLLFHYYDKDFNNEADTPDNFQSRRPNTSFCFLDIRSPGLGDTAMYLCATSRDGRPGYTFGSGTRLTVV.